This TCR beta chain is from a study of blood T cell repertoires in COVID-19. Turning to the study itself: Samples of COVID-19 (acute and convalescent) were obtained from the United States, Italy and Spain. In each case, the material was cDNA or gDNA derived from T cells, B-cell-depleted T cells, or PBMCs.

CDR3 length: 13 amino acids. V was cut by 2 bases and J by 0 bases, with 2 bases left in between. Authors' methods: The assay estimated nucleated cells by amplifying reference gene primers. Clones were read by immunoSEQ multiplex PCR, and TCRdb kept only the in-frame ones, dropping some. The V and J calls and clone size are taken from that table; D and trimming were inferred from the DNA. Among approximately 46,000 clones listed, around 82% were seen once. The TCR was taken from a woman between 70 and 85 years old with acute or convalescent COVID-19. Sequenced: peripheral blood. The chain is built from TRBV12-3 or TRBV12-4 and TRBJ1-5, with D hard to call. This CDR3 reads CASSLYSNQPQHF. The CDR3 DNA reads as TGTGCCAGCAGTTTATATAGCAATCAGCCCCAGCATTTT.